The 16 T cell receptor beta chains below come from one sample, sequenced in a study of response to subunit inactivated influenza vaccine. MiXCR was run by TCRdb on the RT-PCR reads, yielding one entry per CDR3 protein. Seen here are about 580,000 distinct CDR3 sequences, 12% to 15% observed once, and the top ten hold over 8.5%. This specimen was PBMCs from blood, taken less than 13 days after vaccination. These receptors all come from a man between 45 and 60 years old who received an inactivated influenza vaccine.

The chain uses TRBV7-3 and TRBJ2-5; the match to TRBD1 covers 8 bases. In germline, CDR1 is SGHTA, CDR2 FQGTGA. CDR3 length equals 16 residues. V shed 4 bases, J shed 4 bases, and the junction held 11 bases outside the gene matches. The CDR3 region is CASSSGDRGVGETQYF. The CDR3 bases are TGTGCCAGCAGCTCCGGAGACAGGGGAGTCGGAGAGACCCAGTACTTC.

The CDR3 DNA sequence: TGCGCCAGCAGCTCAACAGGGTGCTCCTACAATGAGCAGTTCTTC. Its translation: CASSSTGCSYNEQFF. This chain uses TRBV5-1 with TRBJ2-1; D perhaps matches TRBD1 (6 bases). Germline-derived CDR1 and CDR2 are SGHRS and YFSETQ. CDR3 length equals 15 residues. Trimming removed 3 bases from V and 0 bases from J, with 10 bases in between.

The CDR3 DNA reads as TGTGCCAGCAGCCGAAGACAGAGCAATTCACCCCTCCACTTT. This translates into CASSRRQSNSPLHF. The chain couples TRBV13 to TRBJ1-6, with TRBD1 as a possible D gene (5 bases). Germline assignment: CDR1 PRHDT and CDR2 FYEKMQ (reference sequence). Trimming removed 5 bases at V and 7 bases at J, with 12 bases between. The CDR3 is 14 residues long.

This chain uses TRBV27 with TRBJ2-7, with D tentatively TRBD2 (6 bases). V was shortened by 6 bases and J by 4 bases, with 19 bases between the two germline ends. Germline V gene data show CDR1 as MNHEY and CDR2 as SMNVEV (reference sequence). The CDR3 runs to 15 residues. The CDR3: CASSRAGGDYYEQYF. The CDR3 DNA is TGTGCCAGCAGCCGGGCCGGCGGGGATTATTACGAGCAGTACTTC.

This clonotype was detected many times. V gene TRBV28 combines with J gene TRBJ2-7; D perhaps matches TRBD2 (5 bases). Per germline, CDR1 MDHEN and CDR2 SYDVKM. There are 14 residues in the CDR3. The V end was cut by 6 bases, the J end by 3 bases, with 15 bases between. The CDR3 sequence is CASSPFLAGYEQYF. The CDR3 bases are TGTGCCAGCAGCCCCTTCTTGGCGGGCTACGAGCAGTACTTC.

Many counts were recorded for this clonotype. The J gene is TRBJ2-2, the V gene TRBV10-3, with D unresolved. Trimming removed 0 bases from V and 2 bases from J, with 4 bases in between. The CDR3 consists of 14 residues. Germline V gene sequence: CDR1 ENHRY, CDR2 SYGVKD. DNA of the CDR3: TGTGCCATCAGTGAGTCCTTCAACACCGGGGAGCTGTTTTTT. This encodes CAISESFNTGELFF.

This rearrangement joins TRBV24-1 to TRBJ2-2; D ambiguous. Germline V lookup: CDR1 KGHDR, CDR2 SFDVKD. V lost 0 bases and J lost 5, with 6 bases in between. This CDR3 is 14 amino acids long. The CDR3 DNA reads TGTGCCACCAGTGATTTGGGGTCAACCGGGGAGCTGTTTTTT. Translating it yields CATSDLGSTGELFF.

Ten or more counts support this clonotype. DNA of the CDR3: TGCAGCGCCAGAGGCAGGGTAGTCGGAGAGACCCAGTACTTC. It specifies CSARGRVVGETQYF. The chain links TRBV29-1 to TRBJ2-5, with D maybe TRBD1 (5 bases). The germline gives CDR1 SQVTM, CDR2 ANQGSEA. Trimming removed 7 bases from V and 4 bases from J, with 19 bases in between. The CDR3 sequence is 14 residues long.

This clonotype was seen a handful of times. This chain uses TRBV6-2 or TRBV6-3 with TRBJ2-7; D unclear. The V end lost 3 bases, the J end lost 8 bases, and 8 bases lay between the germline ends. The germline CDR1 and CDR2 sequences are MNHEY and SVGEGT. The CDR3 runs 11 residues. CDR3 protein: CASSYRVQQYF. In nucleotides, the CDR3 is TGTGCCAGCAGTTATAGGGTGCAGCAGTACTTC.

CDR3: CASSFMSGRLDEQYF. The CDR3 region has the DNA TGTGCCAGCAGTTTTATGTCAGGAAGATTAGACGAGCAGTACTTC. The chain couples TRBV12-3 or TRBV12-4 to TRBJ2-7, with D hard to call. This CDR3 spans 15 amino acids. V lost 3 bases, J lost 5 bases, and 17 bases lay in between.

V usage is TRBV10-2 and J usage is TRBJ1-6; 7 bases are shared with TRBD1. The CDR3 sequence is 13 residues long. Germline lookup yields CDR1 WSHSY and CDR2 SAAADI. After removal of 8 bases from V and 7 bases from J, the junction contained 5 bases not matched to a gene. CDR3 nucleotide sequence: TGCGCCAGCGGTGGACAGGCCAATTCACCCCTCCACTTT. This gives the protein CASGGQANSPLHF.

This clonotype has just a few counts. CDR3 amino acids: CASSLGTEPTDTQYF. In DNA, the CDR3 is TGCGCCAGCAGCTTGGGGACAGAACCCACAGATACGCAGTATTTT. V is TRBV5-1 and J is TRBJ2-3, with D perhaps TRBD1 (6 bases). Trimming left V 0 bases short and J 2 bases short, with 10 bases between. CDR1 is SGHRS and CDR2 is YFSETQ in the germline V gene. The CDR3 extends over 15 amino acids.

This clonotype was seen at least ten times. CDR3 in DNA: TGTGCCAGCAGCGGCGGGCCCGGACTAGCGGCAATCCTCTCCTACAATGAGCAGTTCTTC. Its protein product is CASSGGPGLAAILSYNEQFF. The chain combines TRBV11-1 with TRBJ2-1; 10 bases line up with TRBD2. The germline V gene has CDR1 SGHAT and CDR2 FQDESV (reference sequence). The CDR3 length is 20 residues. Trimming cost V 5 bases and J 0 bases; bases outside gene matches: 16.

The rearrangement links TRBV24-1 to TRBJ2-5; 7 nucleotides match TRBD1. Germline assignment: CDR1 KGHDR and CDR2 SFDVKD. The CDR3 runs 15 residues. The V segment lost 4 bases and the J segment 1 base; nucleotides outside the gene matches: 5. The CDR3 nucleotides read TGTGCCACCAGTGAGATCACAGGGGCCCAAGAGACCCAGTACTTC. Amino acids: CATSEITGAQETQYF.

This clonotype was counted between two and nine times. This chain joins TRBV28 and TRBJ2-1; D may match TRBD1 or TRBD2 (5 bases each). V dropped 4 bases and J dropped 7 bases, with 14 bases sitting between them. CDR1 MDHEN and CDR2 SYDVKM come from the germline V gene. The CDR3 is 14 residues long. CDR3 DNA sequence: TGTGCCAGCAGTTCGGGGCAAGTGGAGAATGAGCAGTTCTTC. Translated: CASSSGQVENEQFF.

The rearrangement links TRBV7-2 to TRBJ2-7; 8 bases match TRBD1. CDR1 is SGHTA, CDR2 FQGNSA, per germline. The J segment lost 0 bases and the V segment lost 3 bases, leaving 7 bases of the junction unmatched. CDR3 size: 16 residues. The chain's CDR3 is CASSFLPGQVSYEQYF. As DNA, the CDR3 is TGTGCCAGCAGCTTTTTACCGGGACAGGTCTCCTACGAGCAGTACTTC.